A selection of T cell receptor beta chains follows, all from one sample in a study of memory CD4+ T cells and cytomegalovirus serostatus. Sequencing used immunoSEQ multiplex PCR; TCRdb keeps in-frame clones, though not all of them. The table shows about 64,000 clones, with over 60% occurring only once. The specimen was memory CD4+ T cells from blood. These receptors were obtained from an adult in good health and CMV-seronegative. The CDR3 runs from the conserved cysteine through the conserved F or W. The D gene is left open where the match is weak. Not all rows give a size; the values are once, few, many and, for expanded clones, a class.

d_gene	v_gene	abundance	j_gene	CDR3nt	CDR3aa
.	TRBV9	.	TRBJ2-1	TGTGCCAGCAGCGTAGCTCAGTGGGGTTCCCTCTACAATGAGCAGTTCTTC	CASSVAQWGSLYNEQFF
.	TRBV11-3	.	TRBJ1-1	TGTGCCAGCAGCTTTTCACAGAGCACTGAAGCTTTCTTT	CASSFSQSTEAFF
TRBD2	TRBV7-2	.	TRBJ2-7	TGTGCCAGCAGCTTAGAGAGCGGGGGCTCCTACGAGCAGTACTTC	CASSLESGGSYEQYF
.	TRBV7-2	few	TRBJ1-1	TGTGCCAGCAGCTTAGTGGCAGGCTACACTGAAGCTTTCTTT	CASSLVAGYTEAFF
TRBD1	TRBV10-3	few	TRBJ2-1	TGTGCCATCGGGGGACAGGGCTTGATGGGCAATGAGCAGTTCTTC	CAIGGQGLMGNEQFF
TRBD2	TRBV4-1	.	TRBJ2-5	TGCGCCAGCAGCGAGGGACTAGCGGACCAAGAGACCCAGTACTTC	CASSEGLADQETQYF
TRBD1	TRBV29-1	.	TRBJ2-7	TGCAGCGTTGCTGGGACAGGGAGCTCCTACGAGCAGTACTTC	CSVAGTGSSYEQYF
.	TRBV7-2	.	TRBJ2-2	TGTGCCAGCAGCTCCAGGATTACGAACACCGGGGAGCTGTTTTTT	CASSSRITNTGELFF
.	TRBV7-8	.	TRBJ2-7	TGTGCCAGCAGCGCGAGACCCCATGGATCCTACGAGCAGTACTTC	CASSARPHGSYEQYF
.	TRBV5-4	.	TRBJ2-2	TGTGCCAGCAGCGGGTCTGGACATGAGGCCACCGGGGAGCTGTTTTTT	CASSGSGHEATGELFF
TRBD1	TRBV5-1	.	TRBJ2-3	TGCGCCAGCAGCTTGGGGGGACAGGGGAGCACAGATACGCAGTATTTT	CASSLGGQGSTDTQYF
.	TRBV19	.	TRBJ1-5	TGTGCCAGTAGTATAGAGGGCTTTCAGCCCCAGCATTTT	CASSIEGFQPQHF
.	TRBV7-8	few	TRBJ2-7	TGTGCCAGCAGCTCCGTGAGCCACTACGAGCAGTACTTC	CASSSVSHYEQYF
TRBD2	TRBV27	.	TRBJ2-3	TGTGCCAGCAGCCGGCCCGGGAGGGCGCGACTAGCCCCAAATACGCAGTATTTT	CASSRPGRARLAPNTQYF
.	TRBV20-1	.	TRBJ1-2	TGCAGTGCTGGTCAGGGGCAAGGCTACACCTTC	CSAGQGQGYTF
TRBD2	TRBV6-6	few	TRBJ2-3	TGTGCCAGCAGGAGGACTAGCGGGGGCCTCCCAGATACGCAGTATTTT	CASRRTSGGLPDTQYF
TRBD1	TRBV6-1	medium-sized	TRBJ2-2	TGTGCCAGCAGTGAACTTGGACAGGGGTCCCCCGGGGAGCTGTTTTTT	CASSELGQGSPGELFF
TRBD1	TRBV5-1	.	TRBJ1-4	TGCGCCAGCAGCTTGGCCACAGGGGGCGGCTCAGGAAAACTGTTTTTT	CASSLATGGGSGKLFF
TRBD2	TRBV11-3	.	TRBJ2-3	TGTGCCAGCAGCTTACGAGGACTAGCAACAGATACGCAGTATTTT	CASSLRGLATDTQYF
TRBD1	TRBV6-4	.	TRBJ2-1	TGTGCCAGCAGTGACCAGATTACAGGGGGCGGACAGCAGTTCTTC	CASSDQITGGGQQFF
TRBD1	TRBV7-9	.	TRBJ1-2	TGTGCCAGCAGCCCCGGGACAGGGGCCTACTATGGCTACACCTTC	CASSPGTGAYYGYTF
.	TRBV2	once	TRBJ1-3	TGTGCCAGCAGTGCAACACATTGGGACACCATATATTTT	CASSATHWDTIYF
TRBD1	TRBV2	.	TRBJ2-3	TGTGCCAGCAGGGTACAGGGGGCAGATACGCAGTATTTT	CASRVQGADTQYF
TRBD1	TRBV5-4	.	TRBJ2-3	TGTGCCAGCAGCTTGGAGGGGGCTGGAGATACGCAGTATTTT	CASSLEGAGDTQYF
TRBD2	TRBV19	.	TRBJ2-1	TGTGCCAGTAGCGGGGGGGCTAGTAGGGCCGGTGAGCAGTTCTTC	CASSGGASRAGEQFF
.	TRBV2	.	TRBJ1-1	TGTGCCAGCAGTGACCTACTGGTGGATACTGAAGCTTTCTTT	CASSDLLVDTEAFF
.	TRBV13	.	TRBJ2-7	TGTGCCAGCAGCCCCCCCGGGCCCTACGAGCAGTACTTC	CASSPPGPYEQYF
TRBD2	TRBV10-3	.	TRBJ2-5	TGTGCCAGCATGCGGGAGACTAGCGGGAGGTTCGTCCAAGAGACCCAGTACTTC	CASMRETSGRFVQETQYF
TRBD1	TRBV27	.	TRBJ1-2	TGTGCCAGCAGCCGAGACAGGGCTTCTAACTATGGCTACACCTTC	CASSRDRASNYGYTF
.	TRBV19	.	TRBJ2-2	TGTGCCAGTAGTCTTAACGAGAGGAACACCGGGGAGCTGTTTTTT	CASSLNERNTGELFF
TRBD1	TRBV6-5	few	TRBJ2-7	TGTGCCAGCAGTTACCGGGACAGGGGGTACCACGAGCAGTACTTC	CASSYRDRGYHEQYF
.	TRBV4-1	.	TRBJ1-5	TGCGCCAGCAGCCAAGTAGTTGTTGGCAATCAGCCCCAGCATTTT	CASSQVVVGNQPQHF
.	TRBV6-8	.	TRBJ2-7	TGTGCCAGCAGTCCGACTCTAGGAGGCTACGAGCAGTACTTC	CASSPTLGGYEQYF
.	TRBV18	few	TRBJ1-1	TGTGCCAGCTCACCAACAGGGACGGGGACTGAAGCTTTCTTT	CASSPTGTGTEAFF
.	TRBV7-2	.	TRBJ2-7	TGTGCCAGCACAAGGAGGGGTTACGAGCAGTACTTC	CASTRRGYEQYF
TRBD1	TRBV29-1	.	TRBJ1-1	TGCAGCGTGGACCGGACAGGGGTGGCTTTCTTT	CSVDRTGVAFF
.	TRBV9	once	TRBJ1-2	TGTGCCAGCAGCGTAGAAGGGCAATACGGCTACACCTTC	CASSVEGQYGYTF
TRBD1	TRBV7-9	.	TRBJ2-1	TGTGCCAGCAGCTTACGGGGACAGGGGGGGAATGAGCAGTTCTTC	CASSLRGQGGNEQFF
TRBD1	TRBV18	few	TRBJ1-5	TGTGCCAGCTCACGGGACAGGGCACAGCCCCAGCATTTT	CASSRDRAQPQHF
TRBD2	TRBV27	.	TRBJ2-6	TGTGCCAGCAGTGGAAGGCGGAGGGGACTAGCCGGCCCTGGGGCCAACGTCCTGACTTTC	CASSGRRRGLAGPGANVLTF
TRBD1	TRBV5-1	.	TRBJ2-2	TGCGCCAGCAAAGGGACAGGGGTCACCGGGGAGCTGTTTTTT	CASKGTGVTGELFF
TRBD1	TRBV28	.	TRBJ1-4	TGTGCCAGCAGCCTCGGGACAGGACACGAAAAACTGTTTTTT	CASSLGTGHEKLFF
TRBD2	TRBV6-1	.	TRBJ2-5	TGTGCCAGCAGTGAATGGCTAGCGGGGTCCTTTAAGCTGGAGACCCAGTACTTC	CASSEWLAGSFKLETQYF
.	TRBV7-3	.	TRBJ1-1	TGTGCCAGCAGCTCCCGGGGCGGGGTGAAAGCTTTCTTT	CASSSRGGVKAFF
.	TRBV9	.	TRBJ2-3	TGTGCCAGCAGCGCGGCCCGGGATACGCAGTATTTT	CASSAARDTQYF
.	TRBV28	.	TRBJ1-2	TGTGCCAGCAGTTCCCAAACCGGGACTTATTATGGCTACACCTTC	CASSSQTGTYYGYTF
TRBD1	TRBV11-2	once	TRBJ1-5	TGTGCCAGCAGCTCTAGGACAGGGAATCAGCCCCAGCATTTT	CASSSRTGNQPQHF